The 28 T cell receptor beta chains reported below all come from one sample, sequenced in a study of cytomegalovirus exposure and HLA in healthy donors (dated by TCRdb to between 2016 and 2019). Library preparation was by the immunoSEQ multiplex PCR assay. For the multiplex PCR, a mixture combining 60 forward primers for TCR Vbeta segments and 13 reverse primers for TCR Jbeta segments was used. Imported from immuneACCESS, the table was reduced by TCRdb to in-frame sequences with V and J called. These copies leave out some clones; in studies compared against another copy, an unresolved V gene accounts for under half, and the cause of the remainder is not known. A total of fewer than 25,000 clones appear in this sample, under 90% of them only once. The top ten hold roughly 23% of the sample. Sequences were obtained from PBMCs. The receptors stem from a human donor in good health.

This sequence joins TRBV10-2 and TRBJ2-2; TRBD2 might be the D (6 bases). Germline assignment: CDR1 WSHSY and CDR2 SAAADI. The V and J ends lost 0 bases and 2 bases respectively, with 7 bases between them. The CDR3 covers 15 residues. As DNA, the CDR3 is TGCGCCAGCAGTGAGTCGGGACTTAACACCGGGGAGCTGTTTTTT. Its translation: CASSESGLNTGELFF.

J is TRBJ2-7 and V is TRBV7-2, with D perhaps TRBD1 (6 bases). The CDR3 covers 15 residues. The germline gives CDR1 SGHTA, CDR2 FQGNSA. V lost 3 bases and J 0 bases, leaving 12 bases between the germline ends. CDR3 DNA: TGTGCCAGCAGCTTGGACAGCTTTAGCTCCTACGAGCAGTACTTC. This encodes CASSLDSFSSYEQYF.

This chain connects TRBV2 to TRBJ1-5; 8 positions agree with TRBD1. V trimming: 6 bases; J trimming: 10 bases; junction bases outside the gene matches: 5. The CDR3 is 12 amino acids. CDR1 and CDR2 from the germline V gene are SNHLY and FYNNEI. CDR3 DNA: TGTGCCAGCAGGGGGGGGACAGGCCCCCAGCATTTT. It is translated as CASRGGTGPQHF.

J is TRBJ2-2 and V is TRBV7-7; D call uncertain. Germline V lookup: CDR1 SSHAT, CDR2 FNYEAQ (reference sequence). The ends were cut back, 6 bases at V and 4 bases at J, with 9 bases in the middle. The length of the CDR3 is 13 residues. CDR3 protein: CASRPDSTGELFF. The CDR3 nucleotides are TGTGCCAGCAGACCCGATAGCACCGGGGAGCTGTTTTTT.

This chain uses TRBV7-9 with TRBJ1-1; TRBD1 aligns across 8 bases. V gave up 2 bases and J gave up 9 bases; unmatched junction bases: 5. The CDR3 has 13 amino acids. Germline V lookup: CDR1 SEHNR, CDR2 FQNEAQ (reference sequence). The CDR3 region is CASSLWGQEQAFF. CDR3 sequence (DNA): TGTGCCAGCAGCTTATGGGGACAGGAACAAGCTTTCTTT. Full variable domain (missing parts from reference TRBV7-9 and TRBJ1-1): DTGVSQNPRHKITKRGQNVTFRCDPISEHNRLYWYRQTLGQGPEFLTYFQNEAQLEKSRLLSDRFSAERPKGSFSTLEIQRTEQGDSAMYLCASSLWGQEQAFFGQGTRLTVV.

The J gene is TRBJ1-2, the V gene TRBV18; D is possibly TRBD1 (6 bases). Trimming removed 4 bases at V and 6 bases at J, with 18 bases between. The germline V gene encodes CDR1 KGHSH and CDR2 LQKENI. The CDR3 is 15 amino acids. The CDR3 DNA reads TGTGCCAGCTCACTTTACCGGGACAACCCCGATGGCTACACCTTC. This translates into CASSLYRDNPDGYTF.

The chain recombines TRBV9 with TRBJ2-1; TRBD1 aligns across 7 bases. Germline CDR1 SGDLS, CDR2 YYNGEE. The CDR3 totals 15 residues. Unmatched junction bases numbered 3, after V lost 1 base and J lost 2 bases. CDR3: CASSVHQGAYNEQFF. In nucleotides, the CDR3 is TGTGCCAGCAGCGTACACCAGGGGGCCTACAATGAGCAGTTCTTC. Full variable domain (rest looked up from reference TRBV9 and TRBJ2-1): DSGVTQTPKHLITATGQRVTLRCSPRSGDLSVYWYQQSLDQGLQFLIQYYNGEERAKGNILERFSAQQFPDLHSELNLSSLELGDSALYFCASSVHQGAYNEQFFGPGTRLTVL.

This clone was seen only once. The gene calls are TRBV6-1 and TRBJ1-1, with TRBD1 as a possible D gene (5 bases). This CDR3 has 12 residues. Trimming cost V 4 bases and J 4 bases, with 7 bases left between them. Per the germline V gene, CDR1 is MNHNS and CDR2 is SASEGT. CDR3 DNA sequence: TGTGCCAGCAGTGCAAGGGGCACTGAAGCTTTCTTT. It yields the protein CASSARGTEAFF.

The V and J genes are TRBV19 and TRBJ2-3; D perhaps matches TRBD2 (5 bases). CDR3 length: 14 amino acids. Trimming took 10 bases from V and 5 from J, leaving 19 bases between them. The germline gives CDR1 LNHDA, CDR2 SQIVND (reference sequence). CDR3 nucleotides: TGTGCCATCCAGCGAGCGGTAGGAGTAGATACGCAGTATTTT. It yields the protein CAIQRAVGVDTQYF. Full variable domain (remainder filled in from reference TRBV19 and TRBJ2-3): DGGITQSPKYLFRKEGQNVTLSCEQNLNHDAMYWYRQDPGQGLRLIYYSQIVNDFQKGDIAEGYSVSREKKESFPLTVTSAQKNPTAFYLCAIQRAVGVDTQYFGPGTRLTVL.

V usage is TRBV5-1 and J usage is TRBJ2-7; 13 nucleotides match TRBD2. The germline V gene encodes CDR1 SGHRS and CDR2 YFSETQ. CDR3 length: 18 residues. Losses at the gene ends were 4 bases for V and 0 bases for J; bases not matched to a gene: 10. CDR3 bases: TGCGCCAGCAGCGATACCACGGGACTAGCGGGGAGCTCCTACGAGCAGTACTTC. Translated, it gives CASSDTTGLAGSSYEQYF.

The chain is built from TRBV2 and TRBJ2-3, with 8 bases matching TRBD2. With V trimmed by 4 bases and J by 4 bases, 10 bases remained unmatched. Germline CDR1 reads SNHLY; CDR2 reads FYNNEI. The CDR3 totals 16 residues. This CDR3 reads CASSGREVRGSDTQYF. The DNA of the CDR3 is TGTGCCAGCAGTGGGCGGGAGGTTCGAGGATCAGATACGCAGTATTTT.

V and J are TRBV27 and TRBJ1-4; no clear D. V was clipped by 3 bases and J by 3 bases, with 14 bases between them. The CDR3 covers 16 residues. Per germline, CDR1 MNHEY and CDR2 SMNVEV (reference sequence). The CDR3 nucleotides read TGTGCCAGCAGTTTTCCCCATCGCAGTTCTAATGAAAAACTGTTTTTT. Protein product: CASSFPHRSSNEKLFF. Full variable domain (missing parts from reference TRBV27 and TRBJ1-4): EAQVTQNPRYLITVTGKKLTVTCSQNMNHEYMSWYRQDPGLGLRQIYYSMNVEVTDKGDVPEGYKVSRKEKRNFPLILESPSPNQTSLYFCASSFPHRSSNEKLFFGSGTQLSVL.

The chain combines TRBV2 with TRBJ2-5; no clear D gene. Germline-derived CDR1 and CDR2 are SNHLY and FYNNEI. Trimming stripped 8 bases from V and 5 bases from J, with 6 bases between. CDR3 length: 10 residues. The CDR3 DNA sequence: TGTGCCAGCCAAGCGGAGACCCAGTACTTC. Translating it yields CASQAETQYF.

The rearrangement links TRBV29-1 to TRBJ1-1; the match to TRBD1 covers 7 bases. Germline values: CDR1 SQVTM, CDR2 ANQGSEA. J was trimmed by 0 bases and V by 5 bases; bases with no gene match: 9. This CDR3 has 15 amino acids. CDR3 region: CSVTTGVTLNTEAFF. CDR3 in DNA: TGCAGCGTTACTACAGGGGTGACTTTGAACACTGAAGCTTTCTTT.

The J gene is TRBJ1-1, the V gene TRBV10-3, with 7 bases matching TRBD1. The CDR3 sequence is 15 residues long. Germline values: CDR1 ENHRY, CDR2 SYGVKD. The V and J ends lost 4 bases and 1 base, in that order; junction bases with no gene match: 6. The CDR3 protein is CAISGTGVPNTEAFF. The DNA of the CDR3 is TGTGCCATCAGTGGAACAGGGGTCCCGAACACTGAAGCTTTCTTT.

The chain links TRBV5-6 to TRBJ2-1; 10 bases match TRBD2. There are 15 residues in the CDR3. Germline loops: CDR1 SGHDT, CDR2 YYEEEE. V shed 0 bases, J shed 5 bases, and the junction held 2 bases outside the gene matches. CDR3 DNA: TGTGCCAGCAGCTTGGTAGCGGGAGGCCACAATGAGCAGTTCTTC. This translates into CASSLVAGGHNEQFF.

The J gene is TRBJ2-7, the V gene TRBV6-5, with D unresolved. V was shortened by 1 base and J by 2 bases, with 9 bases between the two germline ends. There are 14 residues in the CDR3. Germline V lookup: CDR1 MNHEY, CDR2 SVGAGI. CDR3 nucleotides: TGTGCCAGCAGTTACTTTCAGGTGACCTACGAGCAGTACTTC. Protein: CASSYFQVTYEQYF.

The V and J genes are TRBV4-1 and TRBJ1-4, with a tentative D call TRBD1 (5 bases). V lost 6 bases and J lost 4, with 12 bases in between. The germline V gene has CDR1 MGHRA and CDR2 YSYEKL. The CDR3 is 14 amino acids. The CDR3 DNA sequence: TGCGCCAGCAGGCAGGACATTCTTAATGAAAAACTGTTTTTT. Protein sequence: CASRQDILNEKLFF.

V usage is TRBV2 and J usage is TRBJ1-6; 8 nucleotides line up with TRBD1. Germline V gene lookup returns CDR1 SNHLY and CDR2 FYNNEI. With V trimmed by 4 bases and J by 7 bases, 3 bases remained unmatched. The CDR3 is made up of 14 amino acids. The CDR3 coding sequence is TGTGCCAGCAGTGTGGCAGGGGGCAATTCACCCCTCCACTTT. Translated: CASSVAGGNSPLHF.

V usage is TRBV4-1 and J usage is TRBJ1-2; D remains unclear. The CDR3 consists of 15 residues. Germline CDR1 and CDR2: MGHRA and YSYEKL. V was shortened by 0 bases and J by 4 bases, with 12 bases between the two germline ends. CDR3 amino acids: CASSQDRGRPYGYTF. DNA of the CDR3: TGCGCCAGCAGCCAAGATCGAGGCAGACCCTATGGCTACACCTTC.

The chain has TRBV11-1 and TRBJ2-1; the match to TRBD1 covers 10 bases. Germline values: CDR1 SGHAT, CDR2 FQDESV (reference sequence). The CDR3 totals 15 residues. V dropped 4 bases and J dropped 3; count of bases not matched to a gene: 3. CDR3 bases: TGTGCCAGCAGCTCGGGGACAGGGGACTACAATGAGCAGTTCTTC. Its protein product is CASSSGTGDYNEQFF.

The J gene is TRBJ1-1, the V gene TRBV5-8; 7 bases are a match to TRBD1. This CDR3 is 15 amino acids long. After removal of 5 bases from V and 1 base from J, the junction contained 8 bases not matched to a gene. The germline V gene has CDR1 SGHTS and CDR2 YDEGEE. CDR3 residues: CASREHRGRNTEAFF. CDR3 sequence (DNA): TGTGCCAGCAGGGAACACAGGGGTAGGAACACTGAAGCTTTCTTT.

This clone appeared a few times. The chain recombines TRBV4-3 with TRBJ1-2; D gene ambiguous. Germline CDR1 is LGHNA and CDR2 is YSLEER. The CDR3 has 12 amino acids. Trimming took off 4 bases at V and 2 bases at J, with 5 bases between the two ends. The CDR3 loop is CASSRGNYGYTF. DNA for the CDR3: TGCGCCAGCAGCCGAGGCAACTATGGCTACACCTTC.

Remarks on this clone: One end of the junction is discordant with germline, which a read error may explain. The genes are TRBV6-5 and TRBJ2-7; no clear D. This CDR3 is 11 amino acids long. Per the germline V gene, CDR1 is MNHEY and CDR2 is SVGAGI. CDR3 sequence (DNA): TGTGCCATCAGTGAGTTGAAGGAGCAGTACTTC. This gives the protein CAISELKEQYF.

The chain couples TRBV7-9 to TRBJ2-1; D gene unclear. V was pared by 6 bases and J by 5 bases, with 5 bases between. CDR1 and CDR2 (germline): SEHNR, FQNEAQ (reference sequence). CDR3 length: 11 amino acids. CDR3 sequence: CASRPDNEQFF. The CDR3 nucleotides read TGTGCCAGCAGACCGGACAATGAGCAGTTCTTC.

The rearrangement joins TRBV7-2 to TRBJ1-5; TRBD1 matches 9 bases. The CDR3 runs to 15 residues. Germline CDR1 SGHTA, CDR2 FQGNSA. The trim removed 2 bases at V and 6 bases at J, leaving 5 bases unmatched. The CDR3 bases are TGTGCCAGCAGCTTAAAACAGGGGGCGGGTCAGCCCCAGCATTTT. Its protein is CASSLKQGAGQPQHF. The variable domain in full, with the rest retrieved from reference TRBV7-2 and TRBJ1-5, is GAGVSQSPSNKVTEKGKDVELRCDPISGHTALYWYRQSLGQGLEFLIYFQGNSAPDKSGLPSDRFSAERTGGSVSTLTIQRTQQEDSAVYLCASSLKQGAGQPQHFGDGTRLSIL.

CDR3 region: CASSLAGTGLREQYF. The CDR3 DNA reads TGTGCCAGCAGCTTAGCCGGGACAGGGTTGAGGGAGCAGTACTTC. The genes are TRBV7-2 and TRBJ2-7; 9 bases are shared with TRBD1. V trimming: 0 bases; J trimming: 7 bases; junction bases outside the gene matches: 7. CDR3 length: 15 amino acids. CDR1 and CDR2 (germline): SGHTA, FQGNSA.

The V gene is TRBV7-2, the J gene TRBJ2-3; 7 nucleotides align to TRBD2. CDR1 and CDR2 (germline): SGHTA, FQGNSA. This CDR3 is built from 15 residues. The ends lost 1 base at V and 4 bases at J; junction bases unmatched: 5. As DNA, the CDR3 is TGTGCCAGCAGCTTAGTTGGCGGGAGACCAGATACGCAGTATTTT. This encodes CASSLVGGRPDTQYF.